This TCR beta chain derives from a study of control samples from healthy donors and cancer patients. The CDR3 is 13 amino acids. Germline V gene data show CDR1 as SGHKS and CDR2 as YYEKEE (reference sequence). Trimming took 2 bases from V and 4 from J, leaving 7 bases between them. Clones were sequenced by immunoSEQ multiplex PCR, and TCRdb holds only the in-frame ones, with some missing. This sample carries 150,000 to 200,000 clones, approximately 94% of them seen once, and the ten largest clones take around 8.5%. This chain joins TRBV5-5 and TRBJ1-5; no clear D. The sample was blood. The receptor was isolated from a woman in her thirties or forties in good health. CDR3 residues: CASSFYINQPQHF. The CDR3 DNA is TGTGCCAGCAGCTTCTATATAAATCAGCCCCAGCATTTT. The full variable domain, in which reference TRBV5-5 and TRBJ1-5 provide the parts outside the CDR3, is DAGVTQSPTHLIKTRGQQVTLRCSPISGHKSVSWYQQVLGQGPQFIFQYYEKEERGRGNFPDRFSARQFPNYSSELNVNALLLGDSALYLCASSFYINQPQHFGDGTRLSIL.